The source of this T cell receptor beta chain is a study of blood T cells in healthy people across ages. General study points: There was a strong correlation between TCR beta diversity and naive T cell percentage. Estimated diversity, derived from one million T cells, was regarded as an underestimate. Both higher diversity and more naive CD4+ cells marked long-lived donors when set against aged donors.

Primed by a sample-barcoded 5' primer and a J-beta primer mix, a second PCR proceeded for roughly 6 to 12 cycles. A template-switch adaptor with 12 random nucleotides tagged each cDNA molecule. TCRdb re-called the 5' RACE reads through MiXCR, storing one row per CDR3 protein. There are 380,000 or so distinct CDR3 sequences in the sample; over 45% occur only once, and around 53% lies in the top ten. Germline values: CDR1 SGHRS, CDR2 YFSETQ. V lost 4 bases and J 2 bases, leaving 12 bases between the germline ends. The CDR3 runs to 15 residues. As regards this clonotype: As yet, its antigen is unknown.

The clonotype originates from a man in his sixties in good health. The chain combines TRBV5-1 with TRBJ2-2; D is perhaps TRBD1 (6 bases). The specimen was blood. CDR3 residues: CASSPGTINTGELFF. As DNA, the CDR3 is TGCGCCAGCAGCCCGGGGACAATCAACACCGGGGAGCTGTTTTTT.